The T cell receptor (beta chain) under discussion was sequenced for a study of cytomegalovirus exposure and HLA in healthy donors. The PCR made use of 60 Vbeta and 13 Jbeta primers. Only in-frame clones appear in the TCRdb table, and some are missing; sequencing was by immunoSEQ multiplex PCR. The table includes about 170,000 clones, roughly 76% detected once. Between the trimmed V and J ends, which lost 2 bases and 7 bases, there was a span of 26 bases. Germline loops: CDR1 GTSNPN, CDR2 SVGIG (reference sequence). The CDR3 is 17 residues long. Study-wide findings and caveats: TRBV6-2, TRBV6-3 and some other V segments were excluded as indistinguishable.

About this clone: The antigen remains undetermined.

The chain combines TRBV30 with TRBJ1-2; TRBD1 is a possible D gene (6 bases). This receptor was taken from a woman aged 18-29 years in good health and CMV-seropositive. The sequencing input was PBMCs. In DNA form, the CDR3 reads TGTGCCTGGAGTACGACCTTGGGATCAGACAGGACGGGTGGCTACACCTTC. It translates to CAWSTTLGSDRTGGYTF.